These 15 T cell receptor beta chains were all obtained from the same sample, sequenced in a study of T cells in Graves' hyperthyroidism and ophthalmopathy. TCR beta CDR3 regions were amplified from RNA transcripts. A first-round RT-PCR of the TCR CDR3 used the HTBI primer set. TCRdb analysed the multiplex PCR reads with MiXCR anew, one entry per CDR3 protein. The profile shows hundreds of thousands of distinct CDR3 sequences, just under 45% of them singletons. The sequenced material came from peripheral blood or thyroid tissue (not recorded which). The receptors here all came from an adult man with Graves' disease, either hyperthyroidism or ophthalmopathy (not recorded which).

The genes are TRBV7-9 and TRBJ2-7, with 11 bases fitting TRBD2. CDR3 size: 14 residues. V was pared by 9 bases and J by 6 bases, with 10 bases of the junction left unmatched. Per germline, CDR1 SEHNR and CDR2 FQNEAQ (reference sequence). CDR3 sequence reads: CASSLLAGVSEQYF. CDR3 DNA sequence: TGTGCCAGTAGCCTACTAGCGGGAGTATCCGAGCAGTACTTC.

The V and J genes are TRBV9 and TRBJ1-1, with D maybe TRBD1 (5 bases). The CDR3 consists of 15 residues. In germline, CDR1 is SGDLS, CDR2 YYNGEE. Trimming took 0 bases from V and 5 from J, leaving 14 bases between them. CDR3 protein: CASSVVAREGTEAFF. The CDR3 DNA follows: TGTGCCAGCAGCGTAGTGGCCAGGGAGGGTACTGAAGCTTTCTTT.

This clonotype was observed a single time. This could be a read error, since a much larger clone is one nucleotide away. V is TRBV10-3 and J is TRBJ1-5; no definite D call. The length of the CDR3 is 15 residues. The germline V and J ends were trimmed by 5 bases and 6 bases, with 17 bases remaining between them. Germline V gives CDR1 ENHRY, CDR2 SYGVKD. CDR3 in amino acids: CAISYSHEASQPQHF. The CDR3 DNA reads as TGTGCCATCAGTTACTCGCACGAAGCCAGTCAGCCCCAGCATTTT.

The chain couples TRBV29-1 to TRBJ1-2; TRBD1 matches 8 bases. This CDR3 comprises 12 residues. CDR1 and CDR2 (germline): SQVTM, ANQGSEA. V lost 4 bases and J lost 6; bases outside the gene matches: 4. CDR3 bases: TGCAGCGTTGGACAGGGGCTTCATGGCTACACCTTC. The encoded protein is CSVGQGLHGYTF.

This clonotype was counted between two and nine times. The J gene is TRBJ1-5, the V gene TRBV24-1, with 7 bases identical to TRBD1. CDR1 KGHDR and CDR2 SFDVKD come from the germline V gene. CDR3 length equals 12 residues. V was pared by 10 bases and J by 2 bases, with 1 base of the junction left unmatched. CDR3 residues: CATTGGNQPQHF. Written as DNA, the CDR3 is TGTGCCACTACAGGGGGCAATCAGCCCCAGCATTTT.

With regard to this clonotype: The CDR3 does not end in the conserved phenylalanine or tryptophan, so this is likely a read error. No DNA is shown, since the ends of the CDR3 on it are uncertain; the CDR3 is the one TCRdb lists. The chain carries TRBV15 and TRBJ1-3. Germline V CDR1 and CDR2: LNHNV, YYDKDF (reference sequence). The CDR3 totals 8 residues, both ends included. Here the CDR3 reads CATSRDIG.

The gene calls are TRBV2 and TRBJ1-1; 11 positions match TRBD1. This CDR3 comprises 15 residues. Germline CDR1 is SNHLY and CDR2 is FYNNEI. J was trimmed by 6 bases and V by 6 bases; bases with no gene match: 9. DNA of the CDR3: TGTGCCAGCAGGACGGACAGGGGGCGTGAGGCTGAAGCTTTCTTT. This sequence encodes CASRTDRGREAEAFF.

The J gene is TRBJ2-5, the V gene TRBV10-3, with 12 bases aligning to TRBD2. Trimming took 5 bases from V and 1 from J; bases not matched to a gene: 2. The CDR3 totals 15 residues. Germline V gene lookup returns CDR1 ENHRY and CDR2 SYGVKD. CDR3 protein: CAISPGLAGQETQYF. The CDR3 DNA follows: TGTGCCATCAGTCCGGGACTAGCGGGCCAAGAGACCCAGTACTTC.

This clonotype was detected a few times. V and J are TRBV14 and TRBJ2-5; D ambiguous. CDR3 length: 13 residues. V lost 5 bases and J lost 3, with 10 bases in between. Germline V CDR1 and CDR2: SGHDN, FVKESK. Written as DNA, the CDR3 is TGTGCCAGCAGCGTATTGAAGAAAGAGACCCAGTACTTC. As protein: CASSVLKKETQYF.

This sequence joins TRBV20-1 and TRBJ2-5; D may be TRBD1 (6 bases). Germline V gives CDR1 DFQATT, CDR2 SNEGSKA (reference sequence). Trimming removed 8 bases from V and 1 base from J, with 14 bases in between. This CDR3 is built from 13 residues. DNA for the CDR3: TGCAGTCCCCAAGGGGGTGGCCAAGAGACCCAGTACTTC. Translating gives CSPQGGGQETQYF.

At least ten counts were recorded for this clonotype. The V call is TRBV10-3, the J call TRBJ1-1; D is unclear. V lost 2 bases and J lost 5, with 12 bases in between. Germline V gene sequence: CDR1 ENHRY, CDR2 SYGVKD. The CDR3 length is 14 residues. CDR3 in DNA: TGTGCCATCAGTGAGCTGGCCCAAGGAACTGAAGCTTTCTTT. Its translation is CAISELAQGTEAFF.

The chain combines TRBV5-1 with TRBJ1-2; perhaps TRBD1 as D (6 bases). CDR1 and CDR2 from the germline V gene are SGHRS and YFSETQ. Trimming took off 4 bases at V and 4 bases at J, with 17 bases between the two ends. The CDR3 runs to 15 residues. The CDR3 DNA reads TGCGCCAGCAGCGCCGGGGACAAACTGGCCTATGGCTACACCTTC. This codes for CASSAGDKLAYGYTF.

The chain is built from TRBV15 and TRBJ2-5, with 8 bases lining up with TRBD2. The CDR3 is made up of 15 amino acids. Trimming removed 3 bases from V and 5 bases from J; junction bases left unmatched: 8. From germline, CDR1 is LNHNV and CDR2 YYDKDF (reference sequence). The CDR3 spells CATSRTAGVEETQYF. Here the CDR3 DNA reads TGTGCCACCAGCAGGACAGCGGGAGTCGAGGAGACCCAGTACTTC.

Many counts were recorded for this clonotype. CDR3 nucleotides: TGTGCCATCAGCCAGGGGAATGGCTACACCTTC. Amino acid sequence: CAISQGNGYTF. The rearrangement links TRBV10-3 to TRBJ1-2, with D perhaps TRBD1 (6 bases). The V end was cut by 6 bases, the J end by 6 bases, with 8 bases between. Germline V gene data show CDR1 as ENHRY and CDR2 as SYGVKD. This CDR3 is built from 11 residues.

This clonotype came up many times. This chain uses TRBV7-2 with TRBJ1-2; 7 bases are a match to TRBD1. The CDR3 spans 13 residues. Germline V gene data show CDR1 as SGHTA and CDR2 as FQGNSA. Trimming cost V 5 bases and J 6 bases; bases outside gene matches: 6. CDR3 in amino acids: CASSPVTGNGYTF. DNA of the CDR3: TGTGCCAGCAGCCCGGTGACAGGGAATGGCTACACCTTC.